This T cell receptor (beta chain) is from a study of blood T cell repertoires in COVID-19. Study-level background: Italy, Spain and the United States were the sources of the convalescent and acute COVID-19 samples. The analysed material was cDNA or gDNA that came from T cells, B-cell-depleted T cells, or PBMCs.

Germline CDR1 is MNHEY and CDR2 is SVGEGT. This CDR3 contains 15 residues. The J segment lost 4 bases and the V segment lost 3 bases, leaving 2 bases of the junction unmatched. In the original analysis: Scientists estimated how many nucleated cells there were by amplifying reference gene primers. Measured with immunoSEQ multiplex PCR; TCRdb has only the in-frame clones, and not every one. V and J calls and clone size come straight from that table; D and trimming were deduced from the DNA. The table has some 77,000 clones, around 88% seen once. This TCR was recovered from a man aged 25 to 45 with acute or convalescent COVID-19. Source material: peripheral blood. The chain has TRBV6-2 or TRBV6-3 and TRBJ2-3; 12 nucleotides line up with TRBD2. Here the CDR3 reads CASSYTSGGSDTQYF. CDR3 coding DNA: TGTGCCAGCAGTTATACTAGCGGGGGGTCAGATACGCAGTATTTT.